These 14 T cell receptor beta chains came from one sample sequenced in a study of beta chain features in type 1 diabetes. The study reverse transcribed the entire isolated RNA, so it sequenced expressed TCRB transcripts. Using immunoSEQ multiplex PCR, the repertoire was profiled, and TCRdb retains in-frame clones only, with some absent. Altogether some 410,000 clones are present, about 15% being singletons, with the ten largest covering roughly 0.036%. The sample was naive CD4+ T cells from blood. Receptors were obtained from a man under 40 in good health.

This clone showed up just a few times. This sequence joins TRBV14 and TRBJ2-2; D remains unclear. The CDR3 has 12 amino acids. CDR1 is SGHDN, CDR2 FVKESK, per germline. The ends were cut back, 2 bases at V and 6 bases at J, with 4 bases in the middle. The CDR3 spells CASSQIAGELFF. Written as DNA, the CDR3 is TGTGCCAGCAGCCAAATAGCCGGGGAGCTGTTTTTT.

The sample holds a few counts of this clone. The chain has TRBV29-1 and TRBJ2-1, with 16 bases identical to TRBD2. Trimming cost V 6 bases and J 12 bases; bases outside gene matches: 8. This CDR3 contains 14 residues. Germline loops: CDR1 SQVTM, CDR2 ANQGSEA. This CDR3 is CSVDGTSGGARQFF. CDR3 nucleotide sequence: TGCAGCGTGGATGGGACTAGCGGGGGGGCTCGGCAGTTCTTC.

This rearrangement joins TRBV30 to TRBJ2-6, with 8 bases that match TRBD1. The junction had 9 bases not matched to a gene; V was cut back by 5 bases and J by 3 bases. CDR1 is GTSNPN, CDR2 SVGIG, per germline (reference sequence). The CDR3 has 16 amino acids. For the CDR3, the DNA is TGTGCCTGGTCCGGGACAGGTCCTGGTGGGGCCAACGTCCTGACTTTC. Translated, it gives CAWSGTGPGGANVLTF.

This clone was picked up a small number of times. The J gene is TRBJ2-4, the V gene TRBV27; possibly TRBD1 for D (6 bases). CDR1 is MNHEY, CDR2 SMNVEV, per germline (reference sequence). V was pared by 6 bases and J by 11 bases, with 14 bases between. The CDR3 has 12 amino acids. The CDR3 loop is CASSPPNRVQYF. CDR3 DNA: TGTGCCAGCAGCCCCCCCAACAGGGTTCAGTACTTC.

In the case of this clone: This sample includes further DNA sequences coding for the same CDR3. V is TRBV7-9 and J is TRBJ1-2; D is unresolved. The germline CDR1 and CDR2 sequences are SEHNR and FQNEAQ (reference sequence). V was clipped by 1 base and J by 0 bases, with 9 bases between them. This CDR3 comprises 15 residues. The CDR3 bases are TGTGCCAGCAGCTTAGTGGGCAGAGCTAACTATGGCTACACCTTC. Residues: CASSLVGRANYGYTF. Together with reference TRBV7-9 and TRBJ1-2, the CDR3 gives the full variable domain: DTGVSQNPRHKITKRGQNVTFRCDPISEHNRLYWYRQTLGQGPEFLTYFQNEAQLEKSRLLSDRFSAERPKGSFSTLEIQRTEQGDSAMYLCASSLVGRANYGYTFGSGTRLTVV.

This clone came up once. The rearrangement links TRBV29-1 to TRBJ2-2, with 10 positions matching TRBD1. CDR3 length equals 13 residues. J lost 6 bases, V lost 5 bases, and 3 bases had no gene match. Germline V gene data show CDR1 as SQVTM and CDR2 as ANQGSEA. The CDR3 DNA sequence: TGCAGCGTTCGCGGGACAGGGGCCGGGGAGCTGTTTTTT. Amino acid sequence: CSVRGTGAGELFF.

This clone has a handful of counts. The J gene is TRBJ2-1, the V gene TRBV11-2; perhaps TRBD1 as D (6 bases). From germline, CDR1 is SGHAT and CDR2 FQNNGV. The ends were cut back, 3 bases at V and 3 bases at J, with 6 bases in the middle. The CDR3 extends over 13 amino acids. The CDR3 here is CASSLDSYNEQFF. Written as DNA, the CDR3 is TGTGCCAGCAGCTTGGACAGCTACAATGAGCAGTTCTTC.

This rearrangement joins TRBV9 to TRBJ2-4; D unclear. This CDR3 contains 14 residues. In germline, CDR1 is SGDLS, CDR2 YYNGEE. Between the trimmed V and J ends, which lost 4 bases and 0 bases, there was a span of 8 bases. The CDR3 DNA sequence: TGTGCCAGCAGCAAAACCCGAGCCAAAAACATTCAGTACTTC. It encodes CASSKTRAKNIQYF.

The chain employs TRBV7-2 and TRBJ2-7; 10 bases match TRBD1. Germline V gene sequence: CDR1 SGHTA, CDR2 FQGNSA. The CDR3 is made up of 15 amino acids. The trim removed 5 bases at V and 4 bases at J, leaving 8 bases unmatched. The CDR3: CASSPGQGRGYEQYF. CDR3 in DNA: TGTGCCAGCAGCCCGGGACAGGGGCGAGGGTACGAGCAGTACTTC.

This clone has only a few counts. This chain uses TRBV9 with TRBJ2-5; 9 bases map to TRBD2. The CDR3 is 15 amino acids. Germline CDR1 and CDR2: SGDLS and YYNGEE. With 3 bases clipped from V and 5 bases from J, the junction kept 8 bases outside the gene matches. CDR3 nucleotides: TGTGCCAGCAGCGGCGCTAGCGGGGCACCGGAGACCCAGTACTTC. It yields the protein CASSGASGAPETQYF. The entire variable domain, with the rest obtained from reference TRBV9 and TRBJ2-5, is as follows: DSGVTQTPKHLITATGQRVTLRCSPRSGDLSVYWYQQSLDQGLQFLIQYYNGEERAKGNILERFSAQQFPDLHSELNLSSLELGDSALYFCASSGASGAPETQYFGPGTRLLVL.

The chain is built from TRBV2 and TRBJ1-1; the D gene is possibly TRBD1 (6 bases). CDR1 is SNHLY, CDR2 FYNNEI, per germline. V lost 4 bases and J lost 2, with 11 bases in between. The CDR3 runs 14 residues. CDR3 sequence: CASSVQGGNTEAFF. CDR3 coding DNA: TGTGCCAGCAGTGTACAGGGAGGAAACACTGAAGCTTTCTTT.

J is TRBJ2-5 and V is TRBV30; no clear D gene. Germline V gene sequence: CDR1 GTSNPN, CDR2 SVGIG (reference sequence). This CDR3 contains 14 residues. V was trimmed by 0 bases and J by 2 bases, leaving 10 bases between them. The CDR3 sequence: CAWSVSGFQETQYF. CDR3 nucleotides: TGTGCCTGGAGTGTTTCCGGATTTCAAGAGACCCAGTACTTC.

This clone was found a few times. DNA for the CDR3: TGTGCCAGCAGCGAACGAACCGGCGAAAGTAGGGGCTACGAGCAGTACGTC. Its protein product is CASSERTGESRGYEQYV. J is TRBJ2-7 and V is TRBV9, with TRBD1 as a possible D gene (5 bases). Trimming removed 3 bases at V and 3 bases at J, with 22 bases between. The CDR3 is made up of 17 amino acids. Germline V CDR1 and CDR2: SGDLS, YYNGEE.

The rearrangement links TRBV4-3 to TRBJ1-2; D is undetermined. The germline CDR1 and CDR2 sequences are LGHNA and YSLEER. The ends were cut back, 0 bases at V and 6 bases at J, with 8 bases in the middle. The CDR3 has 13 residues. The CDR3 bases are TGCGCCAGCAGCCAAGATCTAGAGGATGGCTACACCTTC. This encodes CASSQDLEDGYTF.